Sequencing of this T cell receptor beta chain was carried out in a study of blood T cell repertoires in COVID-19. The method was immunoSEQ multiplex PCR; TCRdb's version includes in-frame clones alone and lacks a portion of them. The table includes over 200,000 clones, roughly 89% detected once. The CDR3 extends over 17 amino acids. Germline V gene sequence: CDR1 LGHNA, CDR2 YSLEER. The junction had 5 bases not matched to a gene; V was cut back by 4 bases and J by 1 base. The receptor's source is a man aged 60 to 69 who had recovered from COVID-19. The sample comprised peripheral blood. The chain uses TRBV4-3 and TRBJ2-2; 11 positions agree with TRBD2. This CDR3 reads CASSLLGLAGNTGELFF. In DNA form, the CDR3 reads TGCGCCAGCAGCCTCCTTGGACTAGCGGGGAACACCGGGGAGCTGTTTTTT.